This T cell receptor (beta chain) is drawn from a study of cytomegalovirus exposure and HLA in healthy donors (dated by TCRdb to 2017 to 2019). Regarding the research as a whole: According to an earlier analysis of 587 of the donors, about 180 million T cells yielded over 90 million unique TCR beta sequences and approximately 280 Gb of sequence data. To study patterns of TCR occurrence, a later analysis re-analyzed previously published TCR beta repertoires from around 670 donors and added high-resolution HLA genotyping. Alongside the repertoire data, information on donor age, sex, ethnicity and CMV serostatus was compiled. Using immunosequencing, the study profiled T cell repertoires from 500 to 800 subjects and related those repertoires to cytomegalovirus serostatus. On average, around 200,000 unique TCR beta nucleotide sequences were sequenced per donor among 300 to 500 genotyped donors of the cohort, with around 19% of those sequences being non-productive. The study combined high-throughput TCR immunosequencing, statistical association of individual TCRs with disease status, and machine learning to predict cytomegalovirus infection status. Genome-wide SNP genotypes for about 65% of the 666 donors were used in a later genetic analysis, which treated that subset as a discovery cohort. In an earlier analysis of roughly 540 of the donors, high-throughput TCR beta sequencing was used to judge whether each TCR beta V gene segment behaved as functional or pseudogenic. Rather than drawing on any new phenotypic data, the later analysis identified candidate immune exposures from TCR beta sequences and the way those sequences occurred across donors. Among the approximately 400 genotyped donors, about 83% belonged to the genetic ancestry cluster associated with self-reported Caucasian donors. All discovery cohort repertoires had been generated using a single sequencing platform. Because of strong linkage in the cohort, 5 or 6 DR-DQ haplotypes were treated as single units for association and clustering. In addition to the first cohort of around 670 subjects, a separate validation cohort of about 120 different subjects was used. The study aimed to test whether cataloging public T cell receptors could reveal signatures of past pathogen exposure. Typing coverage differed by locus: A, B, C, DRB1 and DQB1 were typed in about 620-630 donors, DQA1 in 522, DPA1 in some 610, and DPB1 in 472. An early release that covered fewer than 800 HLA-typed donors contained 300 to 350 gigabases of sequencing data and tens of millions of unique TCR sequences. Class I and class II HLA loci were covered by the typing at four-digit resolution.

The paper's findings and limits, for the study overall: The presence/absence analyses assumed that sequencing depth was roughly uniform across donors, and that assumption may not be true. In both the original and validation cohorts, the classifier was reported to diagnose cytomegalovirus status with high specificity and sensitivity. According to a later analysis, most CMV-associated TCR beta chains appeared to be HLA-restricted, and the HLA associations seemed to be driven largely by CMV exposure. A cluster of highly shared sequence variants was judged likely to be a technical artifact of the sequencing pipeline. In this cohort, only TCR beta chains were sequenced, and detectable features were limited by the absence of alpha or paired-chain data. In vitro tests confirmed that three of the cytomegalovirus-associated TCR beta chains recognize cytomegalovirus antigens. In an earlier analysis of around 600 of the donors, most TCR beta V segments were observed in productive rearrangements about 87% or about 30% of the time, broadly matching IMGT annotations. Across donors, most TCR sequences were observed very rarely, whereas some public TCRs were present in many individuals. Because HLA typing was missing for some donors at each locus, association tests included only the typed subset. A further reported finding was that TCR beta sequences accurately predicted the HLA-A and HLA-B alleles for most subjects in the first cohort. A total of roughly 160 TCR beta chains were listed by the study as associated with cytomegalovirus. The earlier analysis of 587 of the donors excluded roughly 17 rarely observed V segments, including chromosome 9 orphons, because counts were too low. A later genetic analysis associated a missense DCLRE1C variant with V-gene and J-gene trimming of TCR beta chains, and an independent cohort replicated the association. According to a later analysis, parvovirus B19, influenza, CMV and Epstein-Barr virus appeared linked to several top co-occurrence clusters. In a later analysis, TCR association rates were found to vary across HLA loci, with the most associated TCRs seen for DRB1 alleles and the fewest for HLA-C alleles. In a later analysis, HLA-associated TCR beta chains showed more clonal expansion and lower generation probabilities than non-associated chains that were equally common. Correlated functional status among segregating V segments might be attributable to linkage disequilibrium, but an unknown experimental factor could not be ruled out. The authors suggested that the approach could potentially be generalized to other disease states and immunological phenotypes. In a later analysis, 15,000 to 20,000 TCR beta sequences were associated with specific HLA alleles at a false discovery rate of 0.05. In a later genetic analysis, fewer N-insertions in productive TCRs were reported among donors in an Asian-associated ancestry cluster than the 666-donor mean. The 87-base-pair reads could not distinguish some IMGT-functional V segments, including TRBV6-2 and TRBV6-3, so those segments were excluded. When HLA alleles, especially DR and DQ, strongly co-occurred, TCR associations were difficult to assign to individual alleles. The only immune exposure information available for the cohort was CMV serostatus.

Comments on this clone: It lacks a known antigen. Per-base quality was not reported, and no clone a single base away is much larger than it.

The cohort consisted of 600 or so healthy bone marrow donors. All cohort members were sampled while nominally healthy, although unrecorded immune exposures were likely present. The donor tested CMV seropositive and was one of the 289 seropositive cohort members. Each donor provided a peripheral blood sample, and peripheral blood mononuclear cells were used for TCR beta sequencing. Genomic DNA was extracted from the blood cell samples with the Qiagen DNeasy Blood Extraction Kit. Libraries were prepared through the immunoSEQ multiplex PCR assay. The multiplex PCR relied on a mix of 60 forward primers for TCR Vbeta segments and 13 reverse primers for TCR Jbeta segments. The CDR3 region of rearranged TCR beta genes was amplified from genomic DNA by a multiplex PCR assay. The Illumina HiSeq System was used to sequence the amplified TCR beta libraries as 87-base-pair reads. On the authors' methods: A later analysis tallied 75 million to 95 million unique TCR beta chains across the 666 repertoires, and approximately 12 million of those chains were shared by two or more donors. A nearest-neighbor algorithm error-corrected the raw reads and collapsed the reads into unique sequences, merging closely related sequences to remove PCR and sequencing errors. CDR3 sequences were aligned to IMGT reference sequences to assign V, D and J gene segments. Each retained sequence needed at least a six-nucleotide match to both a V gene segment and a J gene segment. Rearrangements were called productive when the CDR3 lacked stop codons and stayed in frame with V and J; all others were non-productive. Following IMGT convention, CDR3 was defined as the stretch from the second conserved V-encoded cysteine to the conserved J-encoded phenylalanine. In an earlier analysis of more than 550 of the donors, sequences lacking an unambiguous match to a single V gene segment were excluded. In an earlier analysis of a few hundred of the donors, a V segment was called functional when productive rearrangements were above 56.7%, and segregating when the standard deviation between donors exceeded 5%. A statistical classification framework was built to diagnose cytomegalovirus status from the catalog of TCR beta chain sequences. A later analysis assigned V and J genes by comparing TCR nucleotide sequences with IMGT/GENE-DB human TR gene sequences. In a later analysis, CDR3 sequences and most-parsimonious VDJ recombination scenarios were assigned using the TCRdist pipeline. In a later analysis, every TCR beta chain was defined by the combination of its CDR3 amino acid sequence and its V-gene family, and reads without a unique V-gene family were dropped. As a way to deal with suspected cross-contamination and a sequencing artifact, a later analysis dropped under 600 nucleotide sequences that were highly shared and had low generation probability. In a later analysis, a clonal expansion index was calculated for each public chain from normalized within-repertoire ranks of inferred template counts. In a later analysis, generation probabilities were computed with a VDJ recombination model fitted to out-of-frame rearrangements, and the resulting probabilities were checked against IGoR. In a later analysis, TCR-TCR, TCR-HLA and TCR-CMV co-occurrence was scored with hypergeometric tests, and a repertoire-size bias correction was applied to TCR pairs. False discovery rates were estimated in a later analysis by permuting HLA or CMV assignments 20 times. A later analysis grouped co-occurring TCRs with DBSCAN, adding TCRdist sequence similarity when clustering within HLA-allele-positive subsets. For co-occurrence clustering, repertoires with fewer than 30,000 or more than 120,000 public chains were excluded, along with four to six repertoires with anomalous nucleotide sharing. TCRdb retrieved this table from immuneACCESS and kept in-frame rearrangements only. Not all clones are present; in checked studies, unresolved V genes account for under half, and no reason is known for the remainder. V and J calls and clone size follow that table, whereas D and trimming were derived from the DNA. In all, the sample holds 150,000 to 170,000 clones, and around 80% of those were seen once. The ten biggest clones cover 4.5% to 7% of the sample.

In the germline V gene (reference sequence), CDR1 corresponds to MNHEY and CDR2 to SMNVEV. At the junction V is shortened by 3 bases and J by 8 bases, with 13 bases in between. The CDR3, from cysteine to phenylalanine, totals 13 residues. The CDR3 DNA has 39 bases and is translated from base 1. The sequence was collected from a woman in her thirties or forties in good health and CMV-seropositive. Sequenced input: PBMCs. Recombination joined TRBV27 with TRBJ1-1; a tentative D match to TRBD1 spans 6 bases. The encoded CDR3 is CASSLAQGKEAFF. In nucleotide form, the sequence is TGTGCCAGCAGTTTGGCACAGGGAAAAGAAGCTTTCTTT.